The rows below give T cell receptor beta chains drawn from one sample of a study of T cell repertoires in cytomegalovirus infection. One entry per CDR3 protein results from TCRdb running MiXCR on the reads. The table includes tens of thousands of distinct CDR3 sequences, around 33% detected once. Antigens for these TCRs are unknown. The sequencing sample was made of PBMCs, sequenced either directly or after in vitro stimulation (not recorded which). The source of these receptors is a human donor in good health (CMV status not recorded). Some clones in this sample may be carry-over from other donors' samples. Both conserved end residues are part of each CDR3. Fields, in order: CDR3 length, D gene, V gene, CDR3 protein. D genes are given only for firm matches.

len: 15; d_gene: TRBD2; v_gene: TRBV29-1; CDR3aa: CSVSRGATSYNEQFF
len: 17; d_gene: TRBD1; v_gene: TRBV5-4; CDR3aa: CASSFGGQGSTNEKLFF
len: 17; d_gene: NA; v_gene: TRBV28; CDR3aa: CASRSPPPSGPSYTQYF
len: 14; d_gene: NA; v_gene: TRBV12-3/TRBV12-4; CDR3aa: CASSQGVENTEAFF
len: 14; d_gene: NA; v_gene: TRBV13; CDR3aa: CASSRDIAVPEAFF
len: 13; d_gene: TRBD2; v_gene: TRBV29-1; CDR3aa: CSSKAGTNAEQFF
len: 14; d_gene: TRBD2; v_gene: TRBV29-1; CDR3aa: CSVPLAGVDGTQYF
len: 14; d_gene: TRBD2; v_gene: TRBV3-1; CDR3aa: CASSGLAGTYEQYF
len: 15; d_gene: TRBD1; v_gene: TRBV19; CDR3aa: CASSIRDRADQPQHF
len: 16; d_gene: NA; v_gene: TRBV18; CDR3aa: CASSPREQGTTYEQYF
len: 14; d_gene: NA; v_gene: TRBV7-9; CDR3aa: CASSEGGPPGEQFF
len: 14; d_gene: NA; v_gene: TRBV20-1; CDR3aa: CSAHIRRVLTEAFF
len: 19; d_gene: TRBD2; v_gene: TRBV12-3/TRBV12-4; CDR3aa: CASSLRPLAGGSRTYEQYF
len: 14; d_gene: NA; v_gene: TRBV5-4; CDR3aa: CASSSTGVTDTQYF
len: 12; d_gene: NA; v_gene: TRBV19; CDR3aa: CASSMRFGELFF
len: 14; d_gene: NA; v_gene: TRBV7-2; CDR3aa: CASSPAWGEYGYTF
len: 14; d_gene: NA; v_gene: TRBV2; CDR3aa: CASSAEGWNQPQHF
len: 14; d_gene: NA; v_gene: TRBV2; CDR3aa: CASSPNRSTDTQYF
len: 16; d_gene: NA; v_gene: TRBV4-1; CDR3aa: CASSQVGRRSTDTQYF
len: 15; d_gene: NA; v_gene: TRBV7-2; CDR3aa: CASSPRPGRSYEQYF
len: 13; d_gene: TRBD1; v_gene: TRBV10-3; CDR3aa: CATTPGQGREQYF
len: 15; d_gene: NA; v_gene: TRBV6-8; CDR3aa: CASSPEGGVSTEAFF
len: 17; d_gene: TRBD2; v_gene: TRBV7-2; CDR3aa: CASSLGPSGSPTDTQYF
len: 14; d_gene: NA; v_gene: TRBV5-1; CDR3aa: CASSSSGRTDTQYF
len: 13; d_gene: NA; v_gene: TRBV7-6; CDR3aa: CASSLGSGDEQFF
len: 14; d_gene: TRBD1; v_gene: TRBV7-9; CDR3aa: CASTLSGTGVGYTF
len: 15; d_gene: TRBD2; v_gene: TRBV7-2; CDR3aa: CASSLGGGANNEQFF
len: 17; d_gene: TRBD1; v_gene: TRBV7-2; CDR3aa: CASSQHGPGQGINEQYF
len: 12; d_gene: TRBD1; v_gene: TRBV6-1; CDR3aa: CASGQGNQPQHF
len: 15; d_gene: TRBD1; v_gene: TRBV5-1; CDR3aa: CASSTGQGANTEAFF
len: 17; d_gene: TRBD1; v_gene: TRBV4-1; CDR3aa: CASSQRTGGGWDTEAFF
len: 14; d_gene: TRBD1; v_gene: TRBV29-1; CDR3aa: CSATGGLHSYEQYF